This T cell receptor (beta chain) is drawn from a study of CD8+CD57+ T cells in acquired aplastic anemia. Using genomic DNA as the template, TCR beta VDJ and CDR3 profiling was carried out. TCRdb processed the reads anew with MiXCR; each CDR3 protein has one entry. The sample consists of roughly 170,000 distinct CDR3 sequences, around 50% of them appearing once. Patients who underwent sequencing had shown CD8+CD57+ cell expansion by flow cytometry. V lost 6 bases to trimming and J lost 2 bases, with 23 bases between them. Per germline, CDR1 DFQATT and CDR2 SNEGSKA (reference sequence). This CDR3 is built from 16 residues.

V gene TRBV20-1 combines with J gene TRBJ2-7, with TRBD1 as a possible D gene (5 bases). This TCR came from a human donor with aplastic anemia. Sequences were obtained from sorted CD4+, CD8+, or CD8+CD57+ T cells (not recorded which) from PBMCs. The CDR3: CSADRASREEPYEQYF. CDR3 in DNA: TGCAGTGCCGACAGAGCGAGCAGGGAAGAGCCCTACGAGCAGTACTTC.